Listed here is a single T cell receptor (beta chain). Sequencing was performed with immunoSEQ multiplex PCR; in TCRdb, only in-frame clones are kept and a portion is missing. The sample lists some 170,000 clones, roughly 80% occurring once. The data were obtained in a study of blood T cell repertoires in COVID-19. The wider study: The analysed material was cDNA or gDNA that came from T cells, B-cell-depleted T cells, or PBMCs.

Sequencing was done on a sample of PBMCs or T cells enriched from blood (not recorded which). This sequence originates from a woman aged 50 to 65 who had recovered from COVID-19.

DNA for the CDR3: TGTGCCAGCAGGGACAGGGGGGTCGGGGAGACCCAGTACTTC. Amino acid sequence: CASRDRGVGETQYF. V and J are TRBV6-5 and TRBJ2-5; TRBD1 matches 10 bases. Germline V gives CDR1 MNHEY, CDR2 SVGAGI. This CDR3 has 14 amino acids. After removal of 6 bases from V and 5 bases from J, the junction contained 6 bases not matched to a gene.